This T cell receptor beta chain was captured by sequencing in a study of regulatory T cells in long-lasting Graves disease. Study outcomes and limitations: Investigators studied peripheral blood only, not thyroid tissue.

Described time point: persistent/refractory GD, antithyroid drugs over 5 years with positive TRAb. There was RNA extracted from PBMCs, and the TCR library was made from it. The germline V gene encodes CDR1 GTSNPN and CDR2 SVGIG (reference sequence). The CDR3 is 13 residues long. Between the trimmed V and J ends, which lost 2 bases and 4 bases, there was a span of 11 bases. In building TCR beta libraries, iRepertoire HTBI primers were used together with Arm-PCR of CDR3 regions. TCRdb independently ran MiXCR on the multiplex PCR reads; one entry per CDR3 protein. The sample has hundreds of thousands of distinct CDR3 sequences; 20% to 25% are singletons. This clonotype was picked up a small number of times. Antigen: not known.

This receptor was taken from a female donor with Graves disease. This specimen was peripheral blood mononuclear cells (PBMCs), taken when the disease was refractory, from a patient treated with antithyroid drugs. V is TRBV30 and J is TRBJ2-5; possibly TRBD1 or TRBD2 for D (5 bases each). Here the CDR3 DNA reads TGTGCCTGGAGTCGGAGGCAGGGAGAGACCCAGTACTTC. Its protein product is CAWSRRQGETQYF.